Following are 3 T cell receptor beta chains from one sample sequenced in a study of T cells after yellow fever vaccination. TCRdb reprocessed the 5' RACE reads via MiXCR and lists one record per CDR3 protein. The data show a few hundred thousand distinct CDR3 sequences, around 4.9% seen once. Source: CD4+ T cells sorted from PBMCs, taken on the day of the yellow fever booster vaccination. These receptors all stem from a young man who received the YFV17D yellow fever vaccine.

The sample holds a few counts of this clonotype. CDR3 in amino acids: CTAGRGRTGELFF. The CDR3 DNA reads as TGTACCGCTGGGCGGGGACGGACCGGGGAGCTGTTTTTT. The rearrangement links TRBV28 to TRBJ2-2; a possible D gene is TRBD2 (6 bases). The V gene's germline CDR1 is MDHEN and CDR2 SYDVKM. The CDR3 contains 13 residues. The variable domain in full, completed from reference TRBV28 and TRBJ2-2, reads DVKVTQSSRYLVKRTGEKVFLECVQDMDHENMFWYRQDPGLGLRLIYFSYDVKMKEKGDIPEGYSVSREKKERFSLILESASTNQTSMYLCTAGRGRTGELFFGEGSRLTVL.

This clonotype was found a few times. This chain connects TRBV7-2 to TRBJ1-2; tentative D call: TRBD1 (5 bases). Trimming removed 4 bases from V and 2 bases from J, with 14 bases in between. CDR1 is SGHTA, CDR2 FQGNSA, per germline. The CDR3 totals 15 residues. The CDR3 DNA sequence: TGTGCCAGCAGCTGGAGCTATCGACAGAACTATGGCTACACCTTC. Protein product: CASSWSYRQNYGYTF.

The chain recombines TRBV5-4 with TRBJ2-5; TRBD1 is a possible D gene (6 bases). CDR3 length equals 15 residues. V gave up 4 bases and J gave up 1 base, with 14 bases separating them. Germline lookup yields CDR1 SGHNT and CDR2 YYREEE (reference sequence). DNA for the CDR3: TGTGCCAGCAGCACCGGGACAAAAATCCAAGAGACCCAGTACTTC. Translating it yields CASSTGTKIQETQYF. The full variable domain, completed using reference TRBV5-4 and TRBJ2-5, is ETGVTQSPTHLIKTRGQQVTLRCSSQSGHNTVSWYQQALGQGPQFIFQYYREEENGRGNFPPRFSGLQFPNYSSELNVNALELDDSALYLCASSTGTKIQETQYFGPGTRLLVL.